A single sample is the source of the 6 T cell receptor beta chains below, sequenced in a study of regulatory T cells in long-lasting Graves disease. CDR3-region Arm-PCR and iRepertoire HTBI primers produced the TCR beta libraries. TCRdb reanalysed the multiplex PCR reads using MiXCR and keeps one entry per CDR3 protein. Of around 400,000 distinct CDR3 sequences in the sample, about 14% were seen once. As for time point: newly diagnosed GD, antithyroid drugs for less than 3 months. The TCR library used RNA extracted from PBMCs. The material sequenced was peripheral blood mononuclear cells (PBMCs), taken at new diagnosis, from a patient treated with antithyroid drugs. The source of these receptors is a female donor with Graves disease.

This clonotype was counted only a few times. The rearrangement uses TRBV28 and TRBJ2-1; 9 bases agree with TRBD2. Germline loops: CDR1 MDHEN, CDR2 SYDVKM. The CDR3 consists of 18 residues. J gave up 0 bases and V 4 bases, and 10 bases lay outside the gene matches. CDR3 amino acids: CASSSTRLAVTSYNEQFF. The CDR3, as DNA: TGTGCCAGCAGTTCCACTAGACTAGCGGTTACCTCCTACAATGAGCAGTTCTTC.

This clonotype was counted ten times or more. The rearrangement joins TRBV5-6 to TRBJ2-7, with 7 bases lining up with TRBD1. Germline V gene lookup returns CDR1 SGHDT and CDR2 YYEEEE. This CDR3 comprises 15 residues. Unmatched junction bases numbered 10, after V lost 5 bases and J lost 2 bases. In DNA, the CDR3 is TGTGCCAGCAGGAGCCGGGACAGCTCCACCTACGAGCAGTACTTC. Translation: CASRSRDSSTYEQYF.

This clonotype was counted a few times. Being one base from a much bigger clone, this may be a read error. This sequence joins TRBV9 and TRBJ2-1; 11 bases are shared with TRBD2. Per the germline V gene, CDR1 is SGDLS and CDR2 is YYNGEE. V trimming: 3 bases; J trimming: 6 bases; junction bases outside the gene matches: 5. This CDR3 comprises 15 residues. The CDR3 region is CASSAGTSGCNEQFF. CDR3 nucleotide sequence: TGTGCCAGCAGCGCCGGGACTAGCGGTTGCAATGAGCAGTTCTTC.

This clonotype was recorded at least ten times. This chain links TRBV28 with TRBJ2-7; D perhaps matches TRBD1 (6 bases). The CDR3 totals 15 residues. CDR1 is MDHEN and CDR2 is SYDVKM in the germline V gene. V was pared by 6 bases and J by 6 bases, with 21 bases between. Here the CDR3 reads CASSSAAGQFLEQYF. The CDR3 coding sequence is TGTGCCAGCAGCTCCGCTGCCGGACAGTTCCTCGAGCAGTACTTC. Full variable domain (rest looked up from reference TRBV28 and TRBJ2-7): DVKVTQSSRYLVKRTGEKVFLECVQDMDHENMFWYRQDPGLGLRLIYFSYDVKMKEKGDIPEGYSVSREKKERFSLILESASTNQTSMYLCASSSAAGQFLEQYFGPGTRLTVT.

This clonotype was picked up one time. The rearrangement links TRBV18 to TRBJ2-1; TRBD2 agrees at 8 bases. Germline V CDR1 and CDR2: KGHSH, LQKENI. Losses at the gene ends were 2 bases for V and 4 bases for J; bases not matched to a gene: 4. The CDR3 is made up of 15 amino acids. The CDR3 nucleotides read TGTGCCAGCTCACCAAGAGCGGGAGAGTACAATGAGCAGTTCTTC. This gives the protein CASSPRAGEYNEQFF. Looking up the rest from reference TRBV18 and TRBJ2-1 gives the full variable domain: NAGVMQNPRHLVRRRGQEARLRCSPMKGHSHVYWYRQLPEEGLKFMVYLQKENIIDESGMPKERFSAEFPKEGPSILRIQQVVRGDSAAYFCASSPRAGEYNEQFFGPGTRLTVL.

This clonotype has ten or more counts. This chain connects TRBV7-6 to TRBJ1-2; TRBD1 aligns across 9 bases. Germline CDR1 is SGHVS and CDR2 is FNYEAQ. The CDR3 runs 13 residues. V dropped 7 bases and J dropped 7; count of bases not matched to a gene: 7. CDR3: CASTSGQGSGYTF. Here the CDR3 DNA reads TGTGCCAGCACCTCGGGACAGGGCAGTGGCTACACCTTC. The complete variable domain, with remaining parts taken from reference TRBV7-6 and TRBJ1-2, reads GAGVSQSPRYKVTKRGQDVALRCDPISGHVSLYWYRQALGQGPEFLTYFNYEAQQDKSGLPNDRFSAERPEGSISTLTIQRTEQRDSAMYRCASTSGQGSGYTFGSGTRLTVV.